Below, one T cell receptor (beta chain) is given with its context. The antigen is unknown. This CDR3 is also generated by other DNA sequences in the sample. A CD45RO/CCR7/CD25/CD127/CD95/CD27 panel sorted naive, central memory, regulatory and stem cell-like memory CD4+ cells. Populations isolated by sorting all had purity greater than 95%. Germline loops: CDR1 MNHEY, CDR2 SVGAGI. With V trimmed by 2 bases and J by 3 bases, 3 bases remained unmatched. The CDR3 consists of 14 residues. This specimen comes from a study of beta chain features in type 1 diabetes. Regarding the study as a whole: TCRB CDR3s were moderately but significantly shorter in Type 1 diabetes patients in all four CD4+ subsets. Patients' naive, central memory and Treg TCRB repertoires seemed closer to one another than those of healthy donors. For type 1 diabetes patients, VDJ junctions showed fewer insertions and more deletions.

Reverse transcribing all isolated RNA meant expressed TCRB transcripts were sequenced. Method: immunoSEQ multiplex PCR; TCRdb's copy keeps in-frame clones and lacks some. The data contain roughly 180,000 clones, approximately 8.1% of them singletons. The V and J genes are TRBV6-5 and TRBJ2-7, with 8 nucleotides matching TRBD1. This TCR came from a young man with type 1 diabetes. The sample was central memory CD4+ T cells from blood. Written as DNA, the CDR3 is TGTGCCAGCAGTTACCGCGACAGGGGCTACGAGCAGTACTTC. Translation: CASSYRDRGYEQYF.